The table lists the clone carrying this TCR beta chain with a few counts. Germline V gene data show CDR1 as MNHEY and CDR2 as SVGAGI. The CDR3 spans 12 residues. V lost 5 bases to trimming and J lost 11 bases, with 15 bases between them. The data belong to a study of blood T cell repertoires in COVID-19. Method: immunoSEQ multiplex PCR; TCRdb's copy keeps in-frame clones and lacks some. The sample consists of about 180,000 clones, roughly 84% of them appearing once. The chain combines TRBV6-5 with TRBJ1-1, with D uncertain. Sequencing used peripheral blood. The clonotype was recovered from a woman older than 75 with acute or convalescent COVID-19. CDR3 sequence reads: CASSPEAGEAFF. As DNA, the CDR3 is TGTGCCAGCAGTCCTGAAGCTGGAGAGGCTTTCTTT.